A selection of T cell receptor beta chains follows, all from one sample in a study of T cell repertoires in cytomegalovirus infection. TCRdb passed the reads through MiXCR, listing each CDR3 protein once. The table records roughly 300,000 distinct CDR3 sequences, 9.5% of them present only once. Material: PBMCs. The receptors come from a human donor in good health (CMV status not recorded). Some clones in this sample may be carry-over from other donors' samples. Both conserved end residues are part of each CDR3. D genes are given only for firm matches. Not all rows give a size; the values are once, few, many and, for expanded clones, a class.

>-|TRBD1|TRBJ2-2|TRBV5-5
TGTGCCAGCAGCGTGCGGGACAGGGGGCTCGGGGAGCTGTTTTTT
CASSVRDRGLGELFF
>few|-|TRBJ1-4|TRBV20-1
TGCAGTGCTAGAGATTTAAGAGGCGGCGGAAAACTGTTTTTT
CSARDLRGGGKLFF
>-|-|TRBJ1-5|TRBV7-2
TGTGCCAGCTCCCCTTTTGGGTCGTATCAGCCCCAGCATTTT
CASSPFGSYQPQHF
>few|TRBD2|TRBJ2-7|TRBV11-2
TGTGCCAGCAGCTTAGAGGTCGCAGGGGGCTCTTTGGCTAGCGGGAGCTACGAGCAGTACTTC
CASSLEVAGGSLASGSYEQYF
>few|-|TRBJ2-1|TRBV7-9
TGTGCCAGCAGCTTTTTCCGATCGGGAGTTGACAATGAGCAGTTCTTC
CASSFFRSGVDNEQFF
>few|-|TRBJ2-1|TRBV19
TGTGCCAGTAGCCTGACCGGGACATTGACCTACAATGAGCAGTTCTTC
CASSLTGTLTYNEQFF
>few|TRBD2|TRBJ2-1|TRBV6-2/TRBV6-3
TGTGCCAGCAGTTACTCGCCTCTAGCGGGAGGGTATGAGCAGTTCTTC
CASSYSPLAGGYEQFF
>-|-|TRBJ2-1|TRBV6-2/TRBV6-3
TGTGCCAGCAGTCACCCGGGGAATGAGCAGTTCTTC
CASSHPGNEQFF
>few|TRBD2|TRBJ2-3|TRBV5-1
TGCGCCAGCAGCTTGGTTCTAGCGGGACCCACAGATACGCAGTATTTT
CASSLVLAGPTDTQYF
>-|TRBD2|TRBJ2-5|TRBV12-5
TGTGCTAGTGGCGGGGGGACCCAAGAGACCCAGTACTTC
CASGGGTQETQYF
>-|TRBD1|TRBJ2-1|TRBV7-9
TGTGCCAGCAGCTCGGGACAGGGGTATTCTGAGCAGTTCTTC
CASSSGQGYSEQFF
>few|TRBD1|TRBJ1-2|TRBV29-1
TGCAGCGTTGATGGGACAGGGGGGGGCTACACCTTC
CSVDGTGGGYTF
>many|TRBD2|TRBJ2-7|TRBV12-3/TRBV12-4
TGTGCCAGCAGTTGGACTAGCGGACACTACGAGCAGTACTTC
CASSWTSGHYEQYF
>many|TRBD1|TRBJ2-7|TRBV10-3
TGTGCCATTACAACAGGGGCGTCGGGCTACGAGCAGTACTTC
CAITTGASGYEQYF
>few|TRBD2|TRBJ2-3|TRBV7-6
TGTGCCAGCAGCTTACTCGCGTCTAGCGGGGGAGCAGATACGCAGTATTTT
CASSLLASSGGADTQYF
>many|-|TRBJ1-4|TRBV28
TGTGCCAGCGGCACGGGCCAGGCAGTTCCAGGTGAAAAACTGTTTTTT
CASGTGQAVPGEKLFF
>-|-|TRBJ1-1|TRBV28
TGTGCCAGCAGTTTCGTCAGGGAGGCCCCTGAAGCTTTCTTT
CASSFVREAPEAFF
>many|-|TRBJ2-4|TRBV7-2
TGTGCCAGCAGCTTAGGAGACAGTGCAACCATTCAGTACTTC
CASSLGDSATIQYF
>-|TRBD2|TRBJ2-1|TRBV12-3/TRBV12-4
TGTGCCAGCAGCCTAATAGGCGGGGGTGAGCAGTTCTTC
CASSLIGGGEQFF
>many|-|TRBJ1-6|TRBV12-3/TRBV12-4
TGTGCCAGCAGTTTTGGACGGACTATCTATAATTCACCCCTCCACTTT
CASSFGRTIYNSPLHF
>-|-|TRBJ2-1|TRBV6-5
TGTGCCAGCAGCCCCACAAGATCCTACCCTCAGTTCTTC
CASSPTRSYPQFF
>-|-|TRBJ1-4|TRBV15
TGTGCCACCAGCCCGACGCGAACTAATGAAAAACTGTTTTTT
CATSPTRTNEKLFF
>-|-|TRBJ2-7|TRBV6-2/TRBV6-3
TGTACCAGCAGTTATTTGGGGAGCCCTAACGAGCAGTACTTC
CTSSYLGSPNEQYF
>-|TRBD1|TRBJ2-1|TRBV2
TGTGCCAGCAAACTCCAGGGGGCGTCCTACAATGAGCAGTTCTTC
CASKLQGASYNEQFF
>many|-|TRBJ1-6|TRBV4-2
TGTGCCAGCAGCCAAGATTCGTCAGGGGTCTCCTATAATTCACCCCTCCACTTT
CASSQDSSGVSYNSPLHF
>many|-|TRBJ2-5|TRBV6-2/TRBV6-3
TGTGCCAGCAGAAAAATAGCGGCCCAAGAGACCCAGTACTTC
CASRKIAAQETQYF
>-|-|TRBJ2-7|TRBV5-5
TGTGCCAGCAGCCGGGCGGGTTTTGGGGATTCCTCCTACGAGCAGTACTTC
CASSRAGFGDSSYEQYF
>few|TRBD1|TRBJ1-1|TRBV20-1
TGCAGTACGCACAGGGGATCGAACACTGAAGCTTTCTTT
CSTHRGSNTEAFF
>many|-|TRBJ2-1|TRBV28
TGTGCCAGCAGGGGGAACAGGGCCTACAATGAGCAGTTCTTC
CASRGNRAYNEQFF
>few|-|TRBJ2-1|TRBV12-3/TRBV12-4
TGTGCCAGCACCTACTACAATGAGCAGTTCTTC
CASTYYNEQFF
>few|TRBD1|TRBJ2-6|TRBV19
TGTGCCAGTGCTACAGGGGCGCTCTCTGGGGCCAACGTCCTGACTTTC
CASATGALSGANVLTF
>-|-|TRBJ2-3|TRBV7-9
TGTGCCAGCAGCTTACGTGGGGGGCCGAAAGGGACAGATACGCAGTATTTT
CASSLRGGPKGTDTQYF
>-|-|TRBJ2-1|TRBV6-2/TRBV6-3
TGTGCCAGCAGTTCGAGCCTCTCCTTTTACAATGAGCAGTTCTTC
CASSSSLSFYNEQFF
>many|TRBD1|TRBJ2-1|TRBV7-2
TGTGCCAGCATCCGGGACAGACATTACAATGAGCAGTTCTTC
CASIRDRHYNEQFF
>-|-|TRBJ1-5|TRBV7-2
TGTGCCACCGCGGGGCAGATCAATCAGCCCCAGCATTTT
CATAGQINQPQHF
>-|-|TRBJ2-2|TRBV7-8
TGTGCCAGCAGCCTATCGCGGGACGCTCTGATGGAGCTGTTTTTT
CASSLSRDALMELFF
>-|-|TRBJ2-7|TRBV28
TGTGCCAGCAGTTTAGCTTTCTACGAGCAGTACTTC
CASSLAFYEQYF
>many|-|TRBJ1-5|TRBV7-2
TGTGCCAGCAGCCCCATATCTTGGAGCAATCAGCCCCAGCATTTT
CASSPISWSNQPQHF
>-|-|TRBJ1-5|TRBV7-3
TGTGCCAGCAGCTCAGGAGGGGGACGGGAGTTCAATCAGCCCCAGCATTTT
CASSSGGGREFNQPQHF
>-|-|TRBJ2-2|TRBV7-9
TGTGCCAGCACCGGCGGAGTTAACGGGGAGCTGTTTTTT
CASTGGVNGELFF
>-|-|TRBJ2-1|TRBV6-2/TRBV6-3
TGTGCCAGCAGTTGGGGGCGGGAGCAGTTCTTC
CASSWGREQFF
>-|-|TRBJ2-1|TRBV19
TGTGCCAGTAGTGCCACCCGGCAGGTTGAGCAGTTCTTC
CASSATRQVEQFF
>-|TRBD1|TRBJ2-7|TRBV18
TGTGCCAGCTCACCGGGACAGGGGCCAAAGTCCTACGAGCAGTACTTC
CASSPGQGPKSYEQYF
>-|-|TRBJ1-2|TRBV10-3
TGTGCCATCAGTGAGTCCCTACAGGGTTGGGACGGCTACACCTTC
CAISESLQGWDGYTF
>-|-|TRBJ2-7|TRBV7-2
TGTGCCAGCAGCTTAGTCCCTGTGGGCCTCCTCGAGCAGTACTTC
CASSLVPVGLLEQYF
>many|-|TRBJ2-1|TRBV7-2
TGTGCCAGCAGCGGGGGCCCAGAGCAGTTCTTC
CASSGGPEQFF
>few|TRBD1|TRBJ2-2|TRBV7-9
TGTGCCAGCAGCTCGCCAGGGGGTTTGAACACCGGGGAGCTGTTTTTT
CASSSPGGLNTGELFF
>many|-|TRBJ2-5|TRBV7-6
TGTGCCAGCAGCCTAGACTTTTGGGGCTCCCAAGAGACCCAGTACTTC
CASSLDFWGSQETQYF
>-|TRBD1|TRBJ1-1|TRBV12-3/TRBV12-4
TGTGCCAGCAGTTTAGTTAACAGGGGAGTTACTGAAGCTTTCTTT
CASSLVNRGVTEAFF
>many|TRBD2|TRBJ2-3|TRBV7-7
TGTGCCAGCAGCTTAGGGCGGGAGGGCACAGATACGCAGTATTTT
CASSLGREGTDTQYF
>few|-|TRBJ1-1|TRBV7-2
TGTGCCAGCAGCGCTTGGACAAACACTGAAGCTTTCTTT
CASSAWTNTEAFF
>many|-|TRBJ2-1|TRBV7-6
TGTGCCAGCAGCTTAATGGGGGCCTACAATGAGCAGTTCTTC
CASSLMGAYNEQFF
>few|-|TRBJ2-7|TRBV11-3
TGTGCCAGCAGCTTACGGACCGGGGGTCGAGACGAGCAGTACTTC
CASSLRTGGRDEQYF
>-|-|TRBJ1-3|TRBV7-3
TGTGCCAGCAGCTTAACGGGCGGGCCCGGAAACACCATATATTTT
CASSLTGGPGNTIYF
>many|-|TRBJ1-3|TRBV28
TGTGCCAGCCGGGGGGAGACCATGTCTGGAAACACCATATATTTT
CASRGETMSGNTIYF